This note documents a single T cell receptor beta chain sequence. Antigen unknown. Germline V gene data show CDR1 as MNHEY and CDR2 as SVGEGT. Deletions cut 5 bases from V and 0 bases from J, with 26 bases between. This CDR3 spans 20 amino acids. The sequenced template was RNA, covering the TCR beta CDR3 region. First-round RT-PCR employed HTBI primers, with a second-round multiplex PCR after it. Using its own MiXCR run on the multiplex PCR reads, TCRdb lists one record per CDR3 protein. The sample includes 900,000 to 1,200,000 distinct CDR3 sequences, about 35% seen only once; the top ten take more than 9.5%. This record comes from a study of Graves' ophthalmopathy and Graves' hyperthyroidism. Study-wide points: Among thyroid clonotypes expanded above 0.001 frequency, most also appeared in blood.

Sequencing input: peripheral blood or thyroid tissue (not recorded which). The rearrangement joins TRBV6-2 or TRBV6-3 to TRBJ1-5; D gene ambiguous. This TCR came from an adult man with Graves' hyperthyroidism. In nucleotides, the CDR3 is TGTGCCAGCAGTCCCCCGTTACCCGAAGGCCGCACCTATAGCAATCAGCCCCAGCATTTT. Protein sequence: CASSPPLPEGRTYSNQPQHF.